This T cell receptor beta chain was obtained from a study of CD8 T cells in ankylosing spondylitis (dated by TCRdb to between 2016 and 2019). For context, the study as a whole: To find TCR variants linked to disease, the study profiled T cell receptor beta repertoires in ankylosing spondylitis patients and healthy donors. The whole study cohort included 95 to 130 healthy donors and around 25 ankylosing spondylitis patients. Samples of peripheral blood were taken, and for ankylosing spondylitis patients, synovial fluid was collected as well.

The instrument was an Illumina HiSeq 2500. Quantitative 5'-RACE with molecular barcodes was the method used to prepare the TCR beta libraries. As for how the authors treated the data: A new computational method, built on a probabilistic model of VDJ rearrangement, was used to identify disease-linked TCR variants. TCRdb trimmed public reads at Q25 via fastp, called clones via MiXCR and kept in-frame beta chains. Identical CDR3 proteins give one entry, which carries the most common genes and DNA. What appears here as the V and J calls and clone size reflects TCRdb's work, not the paper's. The sample table records 250,000 or so distinct CDR3 sequences; 20% to 30% of these occur just once. The ten largest clonotypes hold 0.5% to 0.65% of the sample. V is shortened by 2 bases, J by 4 bases, and the region joining them spans 12 bases. Counted from cysteine to phenylalanine, this CDR3 has 15 amino acids. Of all the DNA, just the CDR3 is kept, 45 bases in frame from base 1. CDR1 and CDR2 are read off the germline V gene as MNHEY and SVGAGI.

In regard to this clonotype: Its antigen is unknown. Per-nucleotide qualities are absent, and no much larger clonotype sits a single base away.

The paper's findings and limits, for the study overall: A TCR beta motif of several highly homologous amino acid variants appeared characteristic of blood from ankylosing spondylitis patients. A CD8+ phenotype was shown by the disease-linked clones, which were found at relatively low frequencies in peripheral blood. According to the report, matched synovial fluid samples from ankylosing spondylitis patients were significantly enriched for the disease-linked clones. Some motif variants had previously been reported in the synovial fluid and blood of reactive arthritis patients, which suggests shared mechanisms of disease initiation.

The TCR sequence derives from a male donor with ankylosing spondylitis or in good health (not recorded which). The sequence is built from TRBV6-5 and TRBJ2-1; the D segment might be TRBD1 or TRBD2, since each matches 5 bases. Sequenced: blood, either unsorted or a sorted T cell fraction (not recorded which). The DNA is TGTGCCAGCAGTTACGAGTGGGGACCTTACAATGAGCAGTTCTTC. This yields the protein CASSYEWGPYNEQFF.